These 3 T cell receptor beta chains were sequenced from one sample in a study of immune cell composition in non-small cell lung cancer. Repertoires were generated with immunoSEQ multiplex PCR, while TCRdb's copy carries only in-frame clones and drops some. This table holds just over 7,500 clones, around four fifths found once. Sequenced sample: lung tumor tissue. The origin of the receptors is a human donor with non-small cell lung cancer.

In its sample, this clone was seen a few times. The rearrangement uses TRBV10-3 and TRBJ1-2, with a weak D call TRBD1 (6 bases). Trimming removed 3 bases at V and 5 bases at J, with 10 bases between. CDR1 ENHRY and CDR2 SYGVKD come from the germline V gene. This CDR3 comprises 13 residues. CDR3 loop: CAISEKQGYGYTF. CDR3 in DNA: TGTGCCATCAGTGAAAAACAGGGTTATGGCTACACCTTC.

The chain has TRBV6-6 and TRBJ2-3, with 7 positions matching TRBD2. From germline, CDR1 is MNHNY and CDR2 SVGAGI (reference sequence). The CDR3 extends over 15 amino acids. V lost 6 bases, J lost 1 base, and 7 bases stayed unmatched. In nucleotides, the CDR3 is TGTGCCAGCAGCCCCCTGGCGGGGGGCACAGATACGCAGTATTTT. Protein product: CASSPLAGGTDTQYF.

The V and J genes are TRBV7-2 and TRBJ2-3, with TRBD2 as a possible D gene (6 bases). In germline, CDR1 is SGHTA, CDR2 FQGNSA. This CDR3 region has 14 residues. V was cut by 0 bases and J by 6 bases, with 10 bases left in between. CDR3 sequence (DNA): TGTGCCAGCAGCTTAGCAGGACTATACGATACGCAGTATTTT. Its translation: CASSLAGLYDTQYF.